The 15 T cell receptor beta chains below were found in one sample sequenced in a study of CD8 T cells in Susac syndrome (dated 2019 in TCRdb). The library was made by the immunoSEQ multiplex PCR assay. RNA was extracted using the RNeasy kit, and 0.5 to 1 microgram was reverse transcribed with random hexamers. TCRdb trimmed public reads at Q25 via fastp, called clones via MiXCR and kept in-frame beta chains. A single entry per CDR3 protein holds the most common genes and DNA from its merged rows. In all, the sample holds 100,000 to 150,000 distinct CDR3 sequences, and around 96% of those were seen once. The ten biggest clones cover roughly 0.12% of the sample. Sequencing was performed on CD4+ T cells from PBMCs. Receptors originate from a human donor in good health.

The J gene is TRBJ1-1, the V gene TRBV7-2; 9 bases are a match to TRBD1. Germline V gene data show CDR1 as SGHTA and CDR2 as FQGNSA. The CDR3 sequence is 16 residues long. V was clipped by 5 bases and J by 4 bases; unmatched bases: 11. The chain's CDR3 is CASSRGRDRDVTEAFF. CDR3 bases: TGTGCCAGCAGCCGGGGGAGGGACAGGGACGTCACTGAAGCTTTCTTT.

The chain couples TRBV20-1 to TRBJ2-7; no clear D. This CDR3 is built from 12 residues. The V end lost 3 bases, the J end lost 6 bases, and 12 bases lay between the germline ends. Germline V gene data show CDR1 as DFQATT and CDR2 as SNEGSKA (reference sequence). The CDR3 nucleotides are TGCAGTGCTAGGGAAGGGTCTGGCGAGCAGTACTTC. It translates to CSAREGSGEQYF.

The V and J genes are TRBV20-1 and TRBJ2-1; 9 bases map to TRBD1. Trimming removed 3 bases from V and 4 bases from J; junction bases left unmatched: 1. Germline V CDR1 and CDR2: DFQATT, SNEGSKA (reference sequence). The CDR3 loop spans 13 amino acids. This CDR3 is CSARGQGYNEQFF. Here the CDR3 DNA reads TGCAGTGCTAGGGGACAGGGATACAATGAGCAGTTCTTC.

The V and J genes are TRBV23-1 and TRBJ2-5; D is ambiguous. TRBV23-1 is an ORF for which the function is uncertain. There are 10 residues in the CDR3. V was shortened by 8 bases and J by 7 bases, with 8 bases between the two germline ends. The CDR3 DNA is TGCGCCAGCTTTCAGAGGACCCAGTACTTC. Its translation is CASFQRTQYF.

CDR3 sequence: CSALPQGAAYEQYF. DNA of the CDR3: TGCAGTGCTTTACCGCAGGGGGCCGCCTACGAGCAGTACTTC. The rearrangement uses TRBV20-1 and TRBJ2-7; 8 bases line up with TRBD1. Germline V gene lookup returns CDR1 DFQATT and CDR2 SNEGSKA (reference sequence). After removal of 5 bases from V and 2 bases from J, the junction contained 8 bases not matched to a gene. This CDR3 comprises 14 residues.

CDR3 DNA sequence: TGTGCCAGCAGTTCACCGGGCGGGGGACGCGTCTCCTACAATGAGCAGTTCTTC. This translates into CASSSPGGGRVSYNEQFF. The chain joins TRBV28 to TRBJ2-1, with 7 bases that match TRBD2. The CDR3 contains 18 residues. The germline CDR1 and CDR2 sequences are MDHEN and SYDVKM. V was clipped by 4 bases and J by 0 bases; unmatched bases: 12.

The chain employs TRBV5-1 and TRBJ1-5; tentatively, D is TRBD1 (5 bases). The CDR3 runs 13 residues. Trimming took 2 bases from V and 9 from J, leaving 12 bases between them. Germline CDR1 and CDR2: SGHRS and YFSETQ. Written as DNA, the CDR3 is TGCGCCAGCAGCTTAGAGGTGCAGGGGCCCCAGCATTTT. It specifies CASSLEVQGPQHF.

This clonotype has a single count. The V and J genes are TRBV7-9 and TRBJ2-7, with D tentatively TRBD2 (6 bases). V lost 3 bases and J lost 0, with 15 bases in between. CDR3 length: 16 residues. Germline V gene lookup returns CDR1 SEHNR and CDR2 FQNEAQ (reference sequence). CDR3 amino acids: CASSFSGSGNSYEQYF. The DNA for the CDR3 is TGTGCCAGCAGCTTTAGTGGTAGCGGTAACTCCTACGAGCAGTACTTC. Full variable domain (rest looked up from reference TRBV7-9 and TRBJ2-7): DTGVSQNPRHKITKRGQNVTFRCDPISEHNRLYWYRQTLGQGPEFLTYFQNEAQLEKSRLLSDRFSAERPKGSFSTLEIQRTEQGDSAMYLCASSFSGSGNSYEQYFGPGTRLTVT.

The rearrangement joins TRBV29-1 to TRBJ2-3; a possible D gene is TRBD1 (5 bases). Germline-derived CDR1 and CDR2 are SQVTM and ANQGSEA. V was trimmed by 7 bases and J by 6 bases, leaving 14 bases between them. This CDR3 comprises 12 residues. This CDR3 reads CSAIGAADTQYF. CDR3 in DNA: TGCAGCGCCATTGGGGCCGCGGATACGCAGTATTTT.

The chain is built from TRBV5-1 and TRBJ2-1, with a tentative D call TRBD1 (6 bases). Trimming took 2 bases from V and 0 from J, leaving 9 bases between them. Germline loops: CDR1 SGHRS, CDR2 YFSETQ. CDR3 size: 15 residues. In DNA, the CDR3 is TGCGCCAGCAGCTTACAGGGCAGCTCCTACAATGAGCAGTTCTTC. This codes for CASSLQGSSYNEQFF. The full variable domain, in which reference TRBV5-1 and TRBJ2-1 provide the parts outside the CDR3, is KAGVTQTPRYLIKTRGQQVTLSCSPISGHRSVSWYQQTPGQGLQFLFEYFSETQRNKGNFPGRFSGRQFSNSRSEMNVSTLELGDSALYLCASSLQGSSYNEQFFGPGTRLTVL.

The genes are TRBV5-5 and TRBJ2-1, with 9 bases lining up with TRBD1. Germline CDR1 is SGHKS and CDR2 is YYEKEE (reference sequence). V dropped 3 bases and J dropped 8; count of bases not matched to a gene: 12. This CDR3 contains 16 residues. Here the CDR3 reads CASSSRYRDRVDEQFF. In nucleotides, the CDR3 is TGTGCCAGCAGCTCCCGATACCGGGACAGGGTTGATGAGCAGTTCTTC.

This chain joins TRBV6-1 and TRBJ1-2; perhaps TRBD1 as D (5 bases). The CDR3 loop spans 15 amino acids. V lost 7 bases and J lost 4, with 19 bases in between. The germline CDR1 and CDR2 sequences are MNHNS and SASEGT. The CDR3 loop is CASNPEWAGSYGYTF. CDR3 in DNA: TGTGCCAGCAATCCTGAATGGGCAGGGAGCTATGGCTACACCTTC.

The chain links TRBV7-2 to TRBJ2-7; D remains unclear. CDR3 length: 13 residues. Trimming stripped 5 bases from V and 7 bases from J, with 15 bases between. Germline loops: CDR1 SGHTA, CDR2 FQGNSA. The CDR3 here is CASSRPSREEQYF. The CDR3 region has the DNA TGTGCCAGCAGCCGCCCCAGTAGGGAAGAGCAGTACTTC. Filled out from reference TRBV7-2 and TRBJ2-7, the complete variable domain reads GAGVSQSPSNKVTEKGKDVELRCDPISGHTALYWYRQSLGQGLEFLIYFQGNSAPDKSGLPSDRFSAERTGGSVSTLTIQRTQQEDSAVYLCASSRPSREEQYFGPGTRLTVT.

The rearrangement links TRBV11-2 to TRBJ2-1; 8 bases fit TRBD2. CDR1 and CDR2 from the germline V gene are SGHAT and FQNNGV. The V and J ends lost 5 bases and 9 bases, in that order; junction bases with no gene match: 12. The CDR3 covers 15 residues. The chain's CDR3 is CASSTSGARRGEQFF. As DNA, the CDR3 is TGTGCCAGCAGCACTAGCGGAGCTAGACGCGGTGAGCAGTTCTTC.

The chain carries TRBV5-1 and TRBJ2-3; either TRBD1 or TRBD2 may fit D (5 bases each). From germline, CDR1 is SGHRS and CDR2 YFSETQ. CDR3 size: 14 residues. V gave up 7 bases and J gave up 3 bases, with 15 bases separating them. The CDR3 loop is CASQLRQRTDTQYF. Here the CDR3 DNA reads TGCGCCAGCCAACTTCGACAGCGGACAGATACGCAGTATTTT.